The 18 T cell receptor beta chains in this list originate from one sample, sequenced in a study of blood T cell repertoires in COVID-19. Produced via immunoSEQ multiplex PCR; TCRdb's table is partial and in-frame only. The sample contains 150,000 to 200,000 clones, approximately 84% of which appear only once. Sequenced input: peripheral blood. These TCRs come from a human donor with acute or convalescent COVID-19. The donor label of this sample is uncertain.

The chain has TRBV25-1 and TRBJ2-5; 8 positions match TRBD2. Germline V CDR1 and CDR2: MGHDK, SYGVNS. CDR3 length: 17 residues. J was trimmed by 5 bases and V by 1 base; bases with no gene match: 12. CDR3 sequence reads: CASSESPPGGRWETQYF. The DNA of the CDR3 is TGTGCCAGCAGTGAATCCCCCCCGGGCGGGAGGTGGGAGACCCAGTACTTC.

This sequence joins TRBV18 and TRBJ1-4, with a weak D call TRBD1 (6 bases). Germline loops: CDR1 KGHSH, CDR2 LQKENI. The CDR3 extends over 15 amino acids. The V and J ends lost 3 bases and 8 bases respectively, with 16 bases between them. CDR3 loop: CASSPSGAAGEKLFF. In nucleotides, the CDR3 is TGTGCCAGCTCACCCTCAGGGGCGGCTGGGGAAAAACTGTTTTTT.

This clone was seen a few times. The CDR3 protein is CASSPSRGLNTEAFF. In DNA form, the CDR3 reads TGTGCCAGCAGCCCCTCTAGGGGCTTGAACACTGAAGCTTTCTTT. The V call is TRBV3-1 (or the pseudogene TRBV3-2), the J call TRBJ1-1, with D tentatively TRBD1 (5 bases). There are 15 residues in the CDR3. Germline-derived CDR1 and CDR2 are LGHDT and YNNKEL (reference sequence). The V end lost 4 bases, the J end lost 0 bases, and 12 bases lay between the germline ends.

This sequence joins TRBV30 and TRBJ2-6, with a weak D call TRBD1 (5 bases). The CDR3 contains 14 residues. The V gene's germline CDR1 is GTSNPN and CDR2 SVGIG (reference sequence). Trimming cost V 6 bases and J 0 bases, with 9 bases left between them. The CDR3 nucleotides are TGTGCCTGTGACAGTACCTCTGGGGCCAACGTCCTGACTTTC. It encodes CACDSTSGANVLTF.

V is TRBV28 and J is TRBJ2-2; a weak D match, TRBD1 (6 bases). The germline V gene has CDR1 MDHEN and CDR2 SYDVKM. CDR3 length: 17 amino acids. Trimming cost V 6 bases and J 0 bases, with 17 bases left between them. CDR3 region: CASSSPGQPTNTGELFF. CDR3 in DNA: TGTGCCAGCAGCTCTCCGGGACAACCGACGAACACCGGGGAGCTGTTTTTT.

The chain uses TRBV7-2 and TRBJ2-3; the match to TRBD2 covers 8 bases. Germline values: CDR1 SGHTA, CDR2 FQGNSA. The V and J ends lost 5 bases and 1 base, in that order; junction bases with no gene match: 5. The length of the CDR3 is 15 residues. The CDR3 DNA reads as TGTGCCAGCAGCCGGGGGGGAGCGGGCACAGATACGCAGTATTTT. The encoded protein is CASSRGGAGTDTQYF.

The chain recombines TRBV14 with TRBJ1-3; possibly TRBD1 for D (6 bases). Germline V CDR1 and CDR2: SGHDN, FVKESK. Deletions cut 0 bases from V and 1 base from J, with 7 bases between. The CDR3 extends over 15 amino acids. The CDR3 sequence: CASSQDRGSGNTIYF. In DNA form, the CDR3 reads TGTGCCAGCAGCCAAGACAGGGGTTCTGGAAACACCATATATTTT.

DNA of the CDR3: TGTGCCATCAGGAGCCGGGAAGCAGGCGCTGAAGCTTTCTTT. It specifies CAIRSREAGAEAFF. This chain uses TRBV10-3 with TRBJ1-1, with D hard to call. This CDR3 region has 14 residues. The V end was cut by 6 bases, the J end by 6 bases, with 17 bases between. Germline lookup yields CDR1 ENHRY and CDR2 SYGVKD.

The CDR3 spells CASSLSGSQETQYF. CDR3 DNA sequence: TGTGCCAGCAGCTTGTCCGGTTCACAAGAGACCCAGTACTTC. V gene TRBV5-4 combines with J gene TRBJ2-5; D unclear. There are 14 residues in the CDR3. Per the germline V gene, CDR1 is SGHNT and CDR2 is YYREEE (reference sequence). The V gene lost 1 base and the J gene lost 2 bases, with 9 bases spanning the gap.

The CDR3 nucleotides are TGCGCCAGCAGCCTTTCAGGCGGGAATTCACCCCTCCACTTT. Translating it yields CASSLSGGNSPLHF. The genes are TRBV5-1 and TRBJ1-6, with D unclear. There are 14 residues in the CDR3. Trimming took off 4 bases at V and 7 bases at J, with 12 bases between the two ends. Germline-derived CDR1 and CDR2 are SGHRS and YFSETQ.

The chain carries TRBV6-5 and TRBJ2-7; tentatively, D is TRBD2 (5 bases). This CDR3 has 11 amino acids. The germline CDR1 and CDR2 sequences are MNHEY and SVGAGI. V was clipped by 8 bases and J by 4 bases, with 9 bases between them. DNA for the CDR3: TGTGCCAGCCGGACTGAGTACGAGCAGTACTTC. Amino acid sequence: CASRTEYEQYF.

The rearrangement links TRBV5-1 to TRBJ1-2; TRBD1 might be the D (5 bases). The V gene lost 2 bases and the J gene lost 7 bases, with 9 bases spanning the gap. The germline CDR1 and CDR2 sequences are SGHRS and YFSETQ. The CDR3 loop spans 12 amino acids. The CDR3 loop reads CASSLSGPGYTF. The DNA of the CDR3 is TGCGCCAGCAGCTTATCAGGGCCTGGCTACACCTTC. The full variable domain, with the rest looked up from reference TRBV5-1 and TRBJ1-2, is KAGVTQTPRYLIKTRGQQVTLSCSPISGHRSVSWYQQTPGQGLQFLFEYFSETQRNKGNFPGRFSGRQFSNSRSEMNVSTLELGDSALYLCASSLSGPGYTFGSGTRLTVV.

The chain uses TRBV6-5 and TRBJ1-5; D not resolved. CDR1 and CDR2 from the germline V gene are MNHEY and SVGAGI. The CDR3 runs to 13 residues. V lost 9 bases and J lost 10, with 19 bases in between. CDR3 DNA: TGTGCCAGTAGGGAGGTCAGCAATCGCCCCCAGCATTTT. It yields the protein CASREVSNRPQHF.

This chain joins TRBV6-6 and TRBJ2-2; TRBD2 matches 10 bases. The germline V gene has CDR1 MNHNY and CDR2 SVGAGI (reference sequence). This CDR3 comprises 16 residues. The V gene end was trimmed by 5 bases and the J gene end by 3 bases; junction bases not matched to a gene: 6. The CDR3 nucleotides read TGTGCCAGCAGTAGAACTAGCGGGACACACACCGGGGAGCTGTTTTTT. Translation: CASSRTSGTHTGELFF.

CDR3 nucleotides: TGTGCCAGCAGTAGGGGGATGGGCACTGAAGCTTTCTTT. This gives the protein CASSRGMGTEAFF. The rearrangement joins TRBV6-6 to TRBJ1-1; D possibly corresponds to TRBD1 (6 bases). This CDR3 has 13 residues. The V end was cut by 5 bases, the J end by 4 bases, with 11 bases between. Germline-derived CDR1 and CDR2 are MNHNY and SVGAGI (reference sequence).

The rearrangement uses TRBV7-9 and TRBJ1-1, with D unclear. With 4 bases removed from V and 0 bases from J, the gap between germline ends came to 12 bases. Germline V gene data show CDR1 as SEHNR and CDR2 as FQNEAQ (reference sequence). CDR3 length equals 15 residues. The CDR3 reads CASSSGFLMNTEAFF. The CDR3 nucleotides are TGTGCCAGCAGCTCAGGCTTTCTTATGAACACTGAAGCTTTCTTT.

The CDR3 DNA follows: TGTGCCACCAGTGATGCGCGCACAGATACGCAGTATTTT. Translating it yields CATSDARTDTQYF. V gene TRBV24-1 combines with J gene TRBJ2-3; D remains ambiguous. CDR3 size: 13 residues. Germline CDR1 reads KGHDR; CDR2 reads SFDVKD. Trimming left V 3 bases short and J 1 base short, with 4 bases between.

This clone has a handful of counts. This sequence joins TRBV6-5 and TRBJ2-7; a weak D match, TRBD1 (6 bases). V gave up 0 bases and J gave up 7 bases, with 13 bases separating them. There are 14 residues in the CDR3. Looked up from germline, CDR1 is MNHEY and CDR2 is SVGAGI. CDR3: CASSYSRGILEQYF. The CDR3 region has the DNA TGTGCCAGCAGTTACTCCAGGGGTATTCTTGAGCAGTACTTC.